The 23 T cell receptor beta chains listed next were all sequenced from one sample in a study of CD8+CD57+ T cells in acquired aplastic anemia. Only patients with CD8+CD57+ cell expansion on flow cytometry were chosen for sequencing. Profiling that covered TCR beta VDJ and CDR3 relied on genomic DNA as its template. MiXCR was run by TCRdb on the reads, yielding one entry per CDR3 protein. The sample has 150,000 to 200,000 distinct CDR3 sequences; more than 60% are singletons. The sample consisted of sorted CD4+, CD8+, or CD8+CD57+ T cells (not recorded which) from PBMCs. These receptors all stem from a human donor with aplastic anemia.

This clonotype was counted between two and nine times. The chain couples TRBV25-1 to TRBJ2-1, with TRBD1 matching 11 bases. This CDR3 comprises 19 residues. Germline CDR1 MGHDK, CDR2 SYGVNS. V trimming: 1 base; J trimming: 7 bases; junction bases outside the gene matches: 15. The CDR3: CASSEFGQGATWLRNEQFF. The CDR3 region has the DNA TGTGCCAGCAGTGAATTTGGACAGGGGGCGACGTGGTTAAGGAATGAGCAGTTCTTC.

This clonotype was recorded a few times. The chain carries TRBV7-6 and TRBJ2-7, with D perhaps assigned TRBD1 or TRBD2 (5 bases each). V dropped 2 bases and J dropped 5 bases, with 13 bases sitting between them. The CDR3 runs to 14 residues. Germline V gives CDR1 SGHVS, CDR2 FNYEAQ. The CDR3 nucleotides read TGTGCCAGCAGCTTATCACCAGGGACGGACGAGCAGTACTTC. Translated, it gives CASSLSPGTDEQYF.

This clonotype came up once. This rearrangement joins TRBV7-9 to TRBJ1-1, with D possibly TRBD1 on 6 matching bases. Trimming shortened V by 5 bases and J by 8 bases, and 18 bases separated the two germline ends. There are 14 residues in the CDR3. In germline, CDR1 is SEHNR, CDR2 FQNEAQ (reference sequence). The CDR3 spells CASSLGQMREEAFF. CDR3 sequence (DNA): TGTGCCAGCAGCCTAGGACAGATGCGGGAAGAAGCTTTCTTT.

The chain joins TRBV5-4 to TRBJ2-3; 13 nucleotides line up with TRBD2. Germline trimming cut 4 bases from V and 2 bases from J; bases unmatched to any gene: 13. Germline assignment: CDR1 SGHNT and CDR2 YYREEE (reference sequence). CDR3 length: 19 amino acids. The CDR3 DNA is TGTGCCAGCAGCCCGGGACTAGCGGGGAGAGTGAGGACCACAGATACGCAGTATTTT. Protein product: CASSPGLAGRVRTTDTQYF.

At least ten counts were recorded for this clonotype. The rearrangement links TRBV5-5 to TRBJ2-3; TRBD2 aligns across 7 bases. Trimming cost V 2 bases and J 4 bases; bases outside gene matches: 10. The germline V gene encodes CDR1 SGHKS and CDR2 YYEKEE (reference sequence). The CDR3 covers 16 residues. The CDR3 reads CASSFVPAGISDTQYF. CDR3 bases: TGTGCCAGCAGCTTTGTTCCAGCGGGGATTTCAGATACGCAGTATTTT.

The chain has TRBV6-5 and TRBJ1-6; D is undetermined. V was cut by 4 bases and J by 10 bases, with 17 bases left in between. The CDR3 covers 15 residues. Germline assignment: CDR1 MNHEY and CDR2 SVGAGI. The CDR3 here is CASSSVANSGSPLHF. As DNA, the CDR3 is TGTGCCAGCAGTTCCGTGGCAAACTCGGGCTCACCCCTCCACTTT.

Here the CDR3 DNA reads TGTGCCAGCTTAATGGTCGATACGCAGTATTTT. Its protein is CASLMVDTQYF. The chain carries TRBV2 and TRBJ2-3, with D uncertain. This CDR3 has 11 residues. V was pared by 8 bases and J by 6 bases, with 9 bases between. CDR1 is SNHLY, CDR2 FYNNEI, per germline.

The chain couples TRBV2 to TRBJ1-2; D call uncertain. Germline V gene lookup returns CDR1 SNHLY and CDR2 FYNNEI. V was pared by 8 bases and J by 4 bases, with 8 bases between. The length of the CDR3 is 11 residues. In DNA, the CDR3 is TGTGCCAGCGGCCGGTCCTATGGCTACACCTTC. Translating gives CASGRSYGYTF.

The rearrangement uses TRBV7-9 and TRBJ2-5, with 7 nucleotides matching TRBD1. The trim removed 5 bases at V and 5 bases at J, leaving 11 bases unmatched. Germline CDR1 is SEHNR and CDR2 is FQNEAQ (reference sequence). CDR3 length: 15 residues. The CDR3 DNA reads as TGTGCCAGCAGCCCCCGGGACAGCTTGAGGGAGACCCAGTACTTC. Translated, it gives CASSPRDSLRETQYF.

This clonotype was recorded at least ten times. The chain joins TRBV7-9 to TRBJ2-7; unclear D gene. V shed 7 bases and J shed 6 bases, with 13 bases lying between them. The CDR3 covers 12 residues. Per germline, CDR1 SEHNR and CDR2 FQNEAQ (reference sequence). CDR3 nucleotide sequence: TGTGCCAGCAAGGAACAGTCGGCCGAGCAGTACTTC. The encoded protein is CASKEQSAEQYF.

CDR3 sequence reads: CASSLVLGRTGELFF. The CDR3 DNA sequence: TGCGCCAGCAGCTTGGTCCTGGGGCGGACCGGGGAGCTGTTTTTT. This rearrangement joins TRBV5-1 to TRBJ2-2, with D possibly TRBD1 on 5 matching bases. This CDR3 is 15 amino acids long. Per germline, CDR1 SGHRS and CDR2 YFSETQ. Trimming removed 0 bases from V and 5 bases from J, with 11 bases in between.

This clonotype occurred many times. The V gene is TRBV5-8, the J gene TRBJ2-1; 15 bases align to TRBD2. The V gene end was trimmed by 2 bases and the J gene end by 0 bases; junction bases not matched to a gene: 3. Per germline, CDR1 SGHTS and CDR2 YDEGEE. The CDR3 runs to 18 residues. The DNA for the CDR3 is TGTGCCAGCAGCTTTGGACTAGCGGGGGGGCCCTCCTACAATGAGCAGTTCTTC. Residues: CASSFGLAGGPSYNEQFF. The whole variable domain, filled in from reference TRBV5-8 and TRBJ2-1, reads EAGVTQSPTHLIKTRGQQATLRCSPISGHTSVYWYQQALGLGLQFLLWYDEGEERNRGNFPPRFSGRQFPNYSSELNVNALELEDSALYLCASSFGLAGGPSYNEQFFGPGTRLTVL.

Comment on this clonotype: The junction differs from germline at one of its ends, possibly a read error. This chain joins TRBV5-1 and TRBJ2-6, with D perhaps matching TRBD1 (5 bases). This CDR3 is 15 amino acids long. Germline lookup yields CDR1 SGHRS and CDR2 YFSETQ. The CDR3 DNA follows: TGCGCCAGCAGCTTGGGAGGCTCTGGGGCCAACGTCCCGACTTTC. This translates into CASSLGGSGANVPTF. Combining the CDR3 with reference TRBV5-1 and TRBJ2-6 gives the whole variable domain KAGVTQTPRYLIKTRGQQVTLSCSPISGHRSVSWYQQTPGQGLQFLFEYFSETQRNKGNFPGRFSGRQFSNSRSEMNVSTLELGDSALYLCASSLGGSGANVPTFGAGSRLTVL.

J is TRBJ1-5 and V is TRBV4-1, with D maybe TRBD1 (5 bases). Deletions cut 0 bases from V and 11 bases from J, with 14 bases between. CDR3 length: 14 residues. Germline CDR1 and CDR2: MGHRA and YSYEKL. The CDR3 nucleotides are TGCGCCAGCAGCCAAGATGGGGGGGAAGAGACCCAGCATTTT. Amino acids: CASSQDGGEETQHF.

The rearrangement joins TRBV4-3 to TRBJ2-7; 8 bases match TRBD2. This CDR3 is 16 amino acids long. V lost 0 bases to trimming and J lost 0 bases; unmatched junction nucleotides: 4. CDR1 LGHNA and CDR2 YSLEER come from the germline V gene. CDR3 loop: CASSQEPGGISYEQYF. CDR3 sequence (DNA): TGCGCCAGCAGCCAAGAACCGGGAGGGATCTCCTACGAGCAGTACTTC.

The chain couples TRBV20-1 to TRBJ2-2, with no clear D. The CDR3 is made up of 12 amino acids. Trimming took off 1 base at V and 6 bases at J, with 6 bases between the two ends. Germline values: CDR1 DFQATT, CDR2 SNEGSKA (reference sequence). The CDR3 region is CSARGMSGELFF. As DNA, the CDR3 is TGCAGTGCTAGAGGGATGTCCGGGGAGCTGTTTTTT.

The gene calls are TRBV10-3 and TRBJ2-3, with D unclear. The length of the CDR3 is 14 residues. Germline loops: CDR1 ENHRY, CDR2 SYGVKD. Trimming cost V 6 bases and J 2 bases, with 12 bases left between them. The CDR3 region is CAIRNSLDTDTQYF. In DNA form, the CDR3 reads TGTGCCATCAGGAACTCTCTAGACACAGATACGCAGTATTTT.

CDR3 loop: CASNGGVYGYTF. The CDR3, as DNA: TGTGCCAGCAATGGGGGCGTCTATGGCTACACCTTC. The V and J genes are TRBV12-3 or TRBV12-4 and TRBJ1-2; D is perhaps TRBD1 (6 bases). This CDR3 has 12 residues. V gave up 7 bases and J gave up 4 bases, with 10 bases separating them.

This clonotype was counted a few times. This rearrangement joins TRBV29-1 to TRBJ1-2; perhaps TRBD1 as D (6 bases). Looked up from germline, CDR1 is SQVTM and CDR2 is ANQGSEA. Trimming left V 4 bases short and J 1 base short, with 10 bases between. This CDR3 contains 13 residues. CDR3 sequence reads: CSVVQGGNYGYTF. DNA of the CDR3: TGCAGCGTTGTACAGGGAGGTAACTATGGCTACACCTTC.

The V and J genes are TRBV2 and TRBJ1-5, with 8 bases lining up with TRBD1. The CDR3 length is 16 residues. The germline V gene has CDR1 SNHLY and CDR2 FYNNEI. V trimming: 4 bases; J trimming: 3 bases; junction bases outside the gene matches: 8. CDR3 sequence (DNA): TGTGCCAGCAGTGCATGGACAGGGCCGGCCAATCAGCCCCAGCATTTT. This sequence encodes CASSAWTGPANQPQHF. Full variable domain (rest looked up from reference TRBV2 and TRBJ1-5): EPEVTQTPSHQVTQMGQEVILRCVPISNHLYFYWYRQILGQKVEFLVSFYNNEISEKSEIFDDQFSVERPDGSNFTLKIRSTKLEDSAMYFCASSAWTGPANQPQHFGDGTRLSIL.

The chain combines TRBV20-1 with TRBJ2-2, with 7 bases aligning to TRBD2. The CDR3 contains 13 residues. V lost 4 bases and J lost 7; bases outside the gene matches: 6. CDR1 DFQATT and CDR2 SNEGSKA come from the germline V gene (reference sequence). The CDR3 is CSATFTGGGELFF. The CDR3 coding sequence is TGCAGTGCTACCTTCACGGGGGGCGGGGAGCTGTTTTTT.

This clonotype was observed at least ten times. The chain couples TRBV5-8 to TRBJ2-3, with 7 nucleotides matching TRBD2. V dropped 6 bases and J dropped 1; count of bases not matched to a gene: 8. The CDR3 is 15 residues long. Germline V gives CDR1 SGHTS, CDR2 YDEGEE. The DNA of the CDR3 is TGTGCCAGCAACCACGGGGGGTCGGGCACAGATACGCAGTATTTT. Translated: CASNHGGSGTDTQYF.

This clonotype has a count of ten or more. The chain couples TRBV24-1 to TRBJ1-5, with a possible D match to TRBD1 (6 bases). The germline V and J ends were trimmed by 6 bases and 1 base, with 12 bases remaining between them. Germline V gene sequence: CDR1 KGHDR, CDR2 SFDVKD. The CDR3 contains 15 residues. The chain's CDR3 is CATSSPGESNQPQHF. The CDR3 DNA reads as TGTGCCACCAGTTCCCCAGGGGAGAGCAATCAGCCCCAGCATTTT.